Below are 20 T cell receptor beta chains sequenced from a single sample in a study of OX40 agonist ivuxolimab in advanced cancers. Libraries were built with the immunoSEQ multiplex PCR assay. As stored in TCRdb, this immuneACCESS dataset retains in-frame rearrangements with V and J assigned. A fraction of the clones does not appear; measured against another copy, unresolved V genes explain less than half of the discrepancy, and the remainder lacks a known reason. Within this sample are around 30,000 clones, with 75% to 90% of them counted one time only. The ten most abundant clones make up less than 30% of the sample. The material sequenced was CD4+ or CD8+ T cells sorted from blood, taken in a trial of the OX40 agonist ivuxolimab. These receptors all stem from an adult with an advanced solid tumor such as melanoma, head and neck, liver or kidney cancer.

The rearrangement links TRBV2 to TRBJ2-7, with D perhaps TRBD1 (5 bases). The CDR3 runs to 14 residues. Germline V gene lookup returns CDR1 SNHLY and CDR2 FYNNEI. Trimming pared 2 bases from V and 0 bases from J, leaving 8 bases between. The CDR3: CASSESTGSYEQYF. The DNA for the CDR3 is TGTGCCAGCAGTGAAAGTACAGGCTCCTACGAGCAGTACTTC.

This chain joins TRBV2 and TRBJ2-2; D may correspond to TRBD1 or TRBD2 (5 bases each). The CDR3 spans 16 residues. The germline V gene has CDR1 SNHLY and CDR2 FYNNEI. V dropped 11 bases and J dropped 2 bases, with 21 bases sitting between them. CDR3 in amino acids: CAGGVDPLSNTGELFF. The CDR3 DNA reads TGTGCCGGGGGTGTGGACCCTCTGAGTAACACCGGGGAGCTGTTTTTT.

This clone was recorded only once. This rearrangement joins TRBV28 to TRBJ2-5; 11 positions agree with TRBD2. From germline, CDR1 is MDHEN and CDR2 SYDVKM. Losses at the gene ends were 3 bases for V and 3 bases for J; bases not matched to a gene: 3. The CDR3 loop spans 15 amino acids. The CDR3 bases are TGTGCCAGCAGTTTTTTAGCGGGAGGGAAAGAGACCCAGTACTTC. Translating gives CASSFLAGGKETQYF.

The chain links TRBV7-3 to TRBJ2-5; the match to TRBD2 covers 7 bases. CDR3 length: 14 amino acids. Germline V CDR1 and CDR2: SGHTA, FQGTGA. Trimming at V came to 5 bases and at J to 5 bases, leaving 8 bases not matched to a gene. Written as DNA, the CDR3 is TGTGCCAGCAGCCCTACGGGGGGAGGGGAGACCCAGTACTTC. Translated, it gives CASSPTGGGETQYF.

J is TRBJ1-6 and V is TRBV7-2, with 7 bases matching TRBD1. From germline, CDR1 is SGHTA and CDR2 FQGNSA. The CDR3 length is 16 residues. The trim removed 1 base at V and 7 bases at J, leaving 7 bases unmatched. This CDR3 reads CASSLGRGRLNSPLHF. The CDR3 DNA reads TGTGCCAGCAGCTTAGGGAGGGGGCGATTGAATTCACCCCTCCACTTT.

This clone was recorded only once. The chain employs TRBV27 and TRBJ2-2; D not certain. The CDR3 has 12 residues. Germline V gives CDR1 MNHEY, CDR2 SMNVEV (reference sequence). Trimming removed 8 bases from V and 2 bases from J, with 6 bases in between. In DNA form, the CDR3 reads TGTGCCAGCGCATATAACACCGGGGAGCTGTTTTTT. The encoded protein is CASAYNTGELFF.

The V call is TRBV6-1, the J call TRBJ1-5; 7 nucleotides align to TRBD1. V trimming: 7 bases; J trimming: 4 bases; junction bases outside the gene matches: 7. The CDR3 spans 14 residues. CDR1 is MNHNS, CDR2 SASEGT, per germline. CDR3 region: CASKTGTANQPQHF. Here the CDR3 DNA reads TGTGCCAGCAAGACCGGGACAGCGAATCAGCCCCAGCATTTT.

J is TRBJ2-5 and V is TRBV5-6, with 9 bases fitting TRBD1. Per the germline V gene, CDR1 is SGHDT and CDR2 is YYEEEE. The CDR3 sequence is 16 residues long. V shed 4 bases and J 2 bases; nucleotides not matched to a gene: 9. CDR3 coding DNA: TGTGCCAGCAGCATCGGGACAGGGACTAAACAAGAGACCCAGTACTTC. Residues: CASSIGTGTKQETQYF. Full variable domain (outside the CDR3, taken from reference TRBV5-6 and TRBJ2-5): DAGVTQSPTHLIKTRGQQVTLRCSPKSGHDTVSWYQQALGQGPQFIFQYYEEEERQRGNFPDRFSGHQFPNYSSELNVNALLLGDSALYLCASSIGTGTKQETQYFGPGTRLLVL.

The J gene is TRBJ2-2, the V gene TRBV27, with unresolved D. The CDR3 runs to 12 residues. Per the germline V gene, CDR1 is MNHEY and CDR2 is SMNVEV (reference sequence). Trimming left V 2 bases short and J 2 bases short, with 0 bases between. The CDR3 loop is CASSLNTGELFF. CDR3 nucleotides: TGTGCCAGCAGTTTAAACACCGGGGAGCTGTTTTTT.

The genes are TRBV19 and TRBJ2-2, with 8 bases that match TRBD1. The CDR3 runs 14 residues. With V trimmed by 3 bases and J by 5 bases, 2 bases remained unmatched. In germline, CDR1 is LNHDA, CDR2 SQIVND (reference sequence). DNA for the CDR3: TGTGCCAGTAGTATTGGGGACAGGACCGGGGAGCTGTTTTTT. The encoded protein is CASSIGDRTGELFF.

The V call is TRBV6-1, the J call TRBJ1-3; TRBD1 is a possible D gene (5 bases). The CDR3 extends over 15 amino acids. Germline V gene data show CDR1 as MNHNS and CDR2 as SASEGT. The ends were cut back, 5 bases at V and 4 bases at J, with 15 bases in the middle. CDR3 region: CASSNPGGPGNTIYF. The CDR3 bases are TGTGCCAGCAGTAACCCGGGGGGTCCGGGAAACACCATATATTTT.

The rearrangement links TRBV5-6 to TRBJ1-4, with 9 bases that match TRBD1. Germline CDR1 reads SGHDT; CDR2 reads YYEEEE. CDR3 length: 15 residues. V lost 3 bases, J lost 7 bases, and 7 bases stayed unmatched. This CDR3 reads CASSWGTGWGEKLFF. CDR3 sequence (DNA): TGTGCCAGCAGCTGGGGGACAGGGTGGGGTGAAAAACTGTTTTTT.

The V call is TRBV30, the J call TRBJ2-1; TRBD2 is a possible D gene (5 bases). The germline V gene encodes CDR1 GTSNPN and CDR2 SVGIG (reference sequence). V was clipped by 0 bases and J by 13 bases, with 19 bases between them. The CDR3 runs 14 residues. For the CDR3, the DNA is TGTGCCTGGAGTGTACGAGGCCGATCGGCGGGCCAGTTCTTC. Its protein is CAWSVRGRSAGQFF.

CDR3 in DNA: TGTGCCAGTTGGGACCCGGGACCCAACTATGGCTACACCTTC. Protein sequence: CASWDPGPNYGYTF. The genes are TRBV25-1 and TRBJ1-2; D perhaps matches TRBD1 (5 bases). This CDR3 region has 14 residues. In germline, CDR1 is MGHDK, CDR2 SYGVNS. V was cut by 9 bases and J by 2 bases, with 16 bases left in between.

This chain links TRBV11-2 with TRBJ2-1, with D tentatively TRBD1 (5 bases). Trimming left V 1 base short and J 8 bases short, with 21 bases between. The CDR3 is made up of 17 amino acids. Germline CDR1 and CDR2: SGHAT and FQNNGV. DNA of the CDR3: TGTGCCAGCAGCTTAGTGGCAGCAGGGTTCGTGCTTTATGAGCAGTTCTTC. Its translation: CASSLVAAGFVLYEQFF.

The chain links TRBV7-2 to TRBJ2-7, with 10 bases that match TRBD1. CDR1 is SGHTA, CDR2 FQGNSA, per germline. Trimming at V came to 1 base and at J to 1 base, leaving 7 bases not matched to a gene. The CDR3 totals 17 residues. CDR3 nucleotides: TGTGCCAGCAGCTTAGAGGGGGGGACAGGGGATTCCTACGAGCAGTACTTC. Protein product: CASSLEGGTGDSYEQYF.

The chain links TRBV29-1 to TRBJ1-5; D is ambiguous. The germline V gene encodes CDR1 SQVTM and CDR2 ANQGSEA. The CDR3 is 13 residues long. V lost 3 bases, J lost 4 bases, and 10 bases lay in between. Here the CDR3 reads CSVDWGENQPQHF. In DNA form, the CDR3 reads TGCAGCGTTGATTGGGGAGAAAATCAGCCCCAGCATTTT.

The chain employs TRBV5-1 and TRBJ2-1; a weak D match, TRBD1 (6 bases). Germline V gene sequence: CDR1 SGHRS, CDR2 YFSETQ. V was clipped by 2 bases and J by 2 bases, with 20 bases between them. CDR3 length: 18 amino acids. CDR3 residues: CASSFKGLAQGPYNEQFF. The CDR3 DNA is TGCGCCAGCAGCTTTAAGGGGCTGGCGCAGGGGCCCTACAATGAGCAGTTCTTC. Full variable domain (remainder filled in from reference TRBV5-1 and TRBJ2-1): KAGVTQTPRYLIKTRGQQVTLSCSPISGHRSVSWYQQTPGQGLQFLFEYFSETQRNKGNFPGRFSGRQFSNSRSEMNVSTLELGDSALYLCASSFKGLAQGPYNEQFFGPGTRLTVL.

CDR3 loop: CASSPSDEQFF. The CDR3 coding sequence is TGCGCCAGCAGTCCTTCCGATGAGCAGTTCTTC. The rearrangement joins TRBV10-2 to TRBJ2-1; D uncertain. This CDR3 region has 11 residues. Germline V CDR1 and CDR2: WSHSY, SAAADI. V lost 5 bases to trimming and J lost 8 bases, with 7 bases between them.

In this sample, this clone turned up a few times. V usage is TRBV7-2 and J usage is TRBJ1-1; TRBD1 aligns across 9 bases. This CDR3 comprises 13 residues. Germline values: CDR1 SGHTA, CDR2 FQGNSA. V trimming: 5 bases; J trimming: 4 bases; junction bases outside the gene matches: 2. CDR3 coding DNA: TGTGCCAGCAGCCTGACAGGGGGCACTGAAGCTTTCTTT. Amino acids: CASSLTGGTEAFF.